This TCR beta chain was captured in a study of T cells expressing NK-cell markers. Study overall: Sequencing of TCR beta repertoires drew on sorted CD3+CD56+NKG2C+, CD3+CD56+NKG2C- and CD3+CD56-NKG2C+ T cells.

Study results and caveats: Clarity on HCMV specificity was lacking for the expanded NKG2C+ T cell clones.

On this clonotype: Antigen specificity is unknown.

TCRdb reprocessed the 5' RACE reads, keeping one entry per CDR3 protein, no DNA. The repertoire table contains roughly 390,000 distinct CDR3 sequences. Input material: blood T cells: a sorted CD56 or NKG2C T cell subset, CD4+ or CD8+ T cells, or bulk PBMC T cells (not recorded which). This clonotype was sampled from a man aged 18 to 70 in good health.

This chain's CDR3 is CSARDSGNIQYF. V gene TRBV20-1 combines with J gene TRBJ2-4; TCRdb indicates TRBD2, and absent DNA this call remains unverified. The CDR3 consists of 12 residues. The germline V gene encodes CDR1 DFQATT and CDR2 SNEGSKA (reference sequence).